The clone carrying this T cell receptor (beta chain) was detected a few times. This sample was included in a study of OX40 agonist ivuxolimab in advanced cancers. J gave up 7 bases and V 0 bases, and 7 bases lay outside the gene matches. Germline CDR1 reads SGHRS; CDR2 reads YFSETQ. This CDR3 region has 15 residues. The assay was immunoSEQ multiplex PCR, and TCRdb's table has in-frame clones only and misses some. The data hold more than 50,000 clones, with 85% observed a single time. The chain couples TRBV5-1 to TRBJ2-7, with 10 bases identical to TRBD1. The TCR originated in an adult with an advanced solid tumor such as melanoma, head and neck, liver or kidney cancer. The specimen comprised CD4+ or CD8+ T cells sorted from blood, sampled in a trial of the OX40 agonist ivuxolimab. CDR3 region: CASSLGQGARREQYF. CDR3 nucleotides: TGCGCCAGCAGCTTGGGACAGGGGGCGCGGAGGGAGCAGTACTTC. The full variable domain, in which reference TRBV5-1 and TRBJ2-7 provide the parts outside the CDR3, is KAGVTQTPRYLIKTRGQQVTLSCSPISGHRSVSWYQQTPGQGLQFLFEYFSETQRNKGNFPGRFSGRQFSNSRSEMNVSTLELGDSALYLCASSLGQGARREQYFGPGTRLTVT.